This section outlines one T cell receptor beta chain sequence together with its context. Per the original data handling: Reference gene primer amplification gave nucleated cell count estimates. The table came from immunoSEQ multiplex PCR; TCRdb's copy has only in-frame clones and leaves some out. V, J and clone size were drawn from that table, and D and trimming were deduced from the DNA. The sample comprises tens of thousands of clones, roughly nine tenths of which are singletons, and over 2% rests with the top ten. This sample is part of a study of blood T cell repertoires in COVID-19. Study details: Samples representing acute and convalescent COVID-19 were sourced from the United States, Italy and Spain. Sources were T cells, B-cell-depleted T cells, or PBMCs; the material itself was cDNA or gDNA.

Germline CDR1 MNHEY, CDR2 SVGAGI. Trimming took 2 bases from V and 5 from J; bases not matched to a gene: 10. There are 16 residues in the CDR3. The specimen was peripheral blood. The chain employs TRBV6-5 and TRBJ1-2, with 8 bases aligning to TRBD1. The clonotype originates from a man aged 45-65 years with active COVID-19. Here the CDR3 reads CASSYGPDRGWYGYTF. The CDR3 DNA reads TGTGCCAGCAGTTACGGGCCCGACAGGGGTTGGTATGGCTACACCTTC.